The sequence of this T cell receptor (beta chain) was determined in a study of beta chain features in type 1 diabetes. Points from the study as a whole: Still unanswered here is whether HLA type influences TCRB rearrangement.

This clone was counted ten times or more. Antigen: not known. Germline trimming cut 3 bases from V and 4 bases from J; bases unmatched to any gene: 2. There are 13 residues in the CDR3. CDR1 and CDR2 (germline): GTSNPN, SVGIG (reference sequence). Sequencing targeted expressed TCRB transcripts, as all isolated RNA had been reverse transcribed. Some clones are missing from TCRdb's copy, which holds only in-frame ones; the method was immunoSEQ multiplex PCR. The table shows about 360,000 clones, with roughly an eighth occurring only once. V is TRBV30 and J is TRBJ2-3; 9 bases agree with TRBD1. The material sequenced was naive CD4+ T cells from blood. This clonotype originated in a man aged 18 to 35 in good health. CDR3 amino acids: CAWRDRGPDTQYF. CDR3 nucleotides: TGTGCCTGGAGGGACAGGGGCCCAGATACGCAGTATTTT. The entire variable domain, with the rest obtained from reference TRBV30 and TRBJ2-3, is as follows: SQTIHQWPATLVQPVGSPLSLECTVEGTSNPNLYWYRQAAGRGLQLLFYSVGIGQISSEVPQNLSASRPQDRQFILSSKKLLLSDSGFYLCAWRDRGPDTQYFGPGTRLTVL.